This is a list of T cell receptor beta chains from one sample in a study of fetal regulatory T cell absence and autoimmunity. The repertoire was sequenced with immunoSEQ multiplex PCR; TCRdb's copy has only in-frame clones and lacks some. The data show just over 45,000 clones, about 80% seen once. Sample: cord blood. The source is a newborn boy with IPEX syndrome. Each CDR3 is given with its conserved first and last residue. D genes are given only for firm matches. Only some rows state a clone size, as once, few, many or a class for expanded clones.

>-|-|TRBV2|TRBJ2-3
TGTGCCAGCAGTGTCCCCCTTGACAGGCCCAGCACAGATACGCAGTATTTT
CASSVPLDRPSTDTQYF
>-|-|TRBV11-3|TRBJ1-6
TGTGCCAGCAGCCCCAGCCCCGGAGGGGATTCACCCCTCCACTTT
CASSPSPGGDSPLHF
>few|-|TRBV27|TRBJ2-7
TGTGCCAGCAGTTTGGGGATCGGGGGCGAGCAGTACTTC
CASSLGIGGEQYF
>-|-|TRBV30|TRBJ2-3
TGTGCCTGGAGTGCCGGGACTCCTCTGGGAGATACGCAGTATTTT
CAWSAGTPLGDTQYF
>-|-|TRBV5-6|TRBJ2-7
TGTGCCAGCAGCTTCAGTTTCAACTACGAGCAGTACTTC
CASSFSFNYEQYF
>-|-|TRBV19|TRBJ2-7
TGTGCCAGTAGTCCAGGAGCAGGGTGCAACGAGCAGTACTTC
CASSPGAGCNEQYF
>-|-|TRBV6-4|TRBJ1-1
TGTGCCAGCAGCCTGACGGCGGCGACTGAAGCTTTCTTT
CASSLTAATEAFF
>-|-|TRBV21-1|TRBJ2-7
TGTGCCAGCAGCAAAGGTCACGAGCAGTACTTC
CASSKGHEQYF
>-|TRBD1|TRBV12-5|TRBJ1-5
TGTGCTAGTGGTTTGGTAGTTGGGACAGCGAACAATCAGCCCCAGCATTTT
CASGLVVGTANNQPQHF
>-|TRBD1|TRBV28|TRBJ2-7
TGTGCCAGCAGTTTTAAGGGGACAGGGCGGGAGCAGTACTTC
CASSFKGTGREQYF
>-|-|TRBV7-9|TRBJ1-4
TGTGCCAGCAGCTTAGCAGGGTATGAAAAACTGTTTTTT
CASSLAGYEKLFF
>-|-|TRBV27|TRBJ1-2
TGTGCCAGCAGTCCAGACATACAGGGTGCCTATGGCTACACCTTC
CASSPDIQGAYGYTF
>-|-|TRBV6-6|TRBJ2-7
TGTGCCAGCAGTTACGACGGAGGCTACGAGCAGTACTTC
CASSYDGGYEQYF
>once|-|TRBV19|TRBJ2-7
TGTGCCAGTAGTACAGGGTTAGGGTACGAGCAGTACTTC
CASSTGLGYEQYF
>few|-|TRBV4-1|TRBJ2-7
TGCGCCAGCAGCCAAGTTACCCTACAGGGTAGCCACGAGCAGTACTTC
CASSQVTLQGSHEQYF
>-|-|TRBV7-2|TRBJ2-1
TGTGCCAGCAGTATGGACTATAGCTCCTACAATGAGCAGTTCTTC
CASSMDYSSYNEQFF
>-|TRBD1|TRBV19|TRBJ1-5
TGTGCCAGTAGGAGGGACAGGGGGCATGGCAATCAGCCCCAGCATTTT
CASRRDRGHGNQPQHF
>-|-|TRBV6-5|TRBJ1-3
TGTGCCAGCAGTTACCGACACTCTGGAAACACCATATATTTT
CASSYRHSGNTIYF
>-|-|TRBV4-2|TRBJ2-1
TGTGCCAGCAGCCAAGATGACCGGGAATCCTACAATGAGCAGTTCTTC
CASSQDDRESYNEQFF
>few|-|TRBV10-3|TRBJ1-1
TGTGCCACCAATGACAGGCTGAACACTGAAGCTTTCTTT
CATNDRLNTEAFF
>-|-|TRBV9|TRBJ1-2
TGTGCCAGCAGCGTAGAAAATTGGGGTGATGGCTACACCTTC
CASSVENWGDGYTF
>-|-|TRBV11-2|TRBJ1-1
TGTGCCAGCAGCTTTCGACGGGAAGCTTTCTTT
CASSFRREAFF
>-|TRBD2|TRBV23-1|TRBJ2-7
TGCGCCAGCAGTCAGGGGACTAGCGGGGGCTACGAGCAGTACTTC
CASSQGTSGGYEQYF
>few|TRBD1|TRBV4-1|TRBJ2-7
TGCGCCAGCAGCCTGGGACAGGGAGACGAGCAGTACTTC
CASSLGQGDEQYF
>-|-|TRBV6-5|TRBJ2-7
TGTGCCAGCAGTTACTCCGAACAGCTCTACGAGCAGTACTTC
CASSYSEQLYEQYF
>-|TRBD2|TRBV19|TRBJ2-3
TGTGCCAGTAGTATTGGCGGACGGGGGGGCCGGTATACGCAGTATTTT
CASSIGGRGGRYTQYF
>-|TRBD1|TRBV5-1|TRBJ2-7
TGCGCCAGCAGCCTACGGGACAGGGGCTCCTACGAGCAGTACTTC
CASSLRDRGSYEQYF
>-|-|TRBV19|TRBJ1-5
TGTGCCAGTAGTATAGAGGGCAATCAGCCCCAGCATTTT
CASSIEGNQPQHF
>-|TRBD1|TRBV19|TRBJ1-1
TGTGCCAGTAGGAAAACGGGACAGGGGGCCGCTGAAGCTTTCTTT
CASRKTGQGAAEAFF
>once|-|TRBV19|TRBJ2-5
TGTGCCAGTAGTACGGGGGGCCTATTCCAAGAGACCCAGTACTTC
CASSTGGLFQETQYF
>-|-|TRBV5-1|TRBJ2-7
TGCGCCAGCAGCCCCGGGGTCCTATCCTACGAGCAGTACTTC
CASSPGVLSYEQYF
>-|-|TRBV7-9|TRBJ2-5
TGTGCCAGCAGCTTTGTCGGGCAAGAGACCCAGTACTTC
CASSFVGQETQYF
>-|TRBD1|TRBV7-9|TRBJ1-1
TGTGCCAGCAGCCTGCGGGACAGGGGGCGGAATGAAGCTTTCTTT
CASSLRDRGRNEAFF
>-|TRBD2|TRBV28|TRBJ2-3
TGTGCCAGCAGTTTCGCGGGGGGAACAGATACGCAGTATTTT
CASSFAGGTDTQYF
>-|TRBD1|TRBV19|TRBJ1-1
TGTGCCAGTAGTATGGTTTCAGGGGGCACTGAAGCTTTCTTT
CASSMVSGGTEAFF
>few|-|TRBV5-4|TRBJ2-5
TGTGCCAGCGGAGCGGGCGACCAAGAGACCCAGTACTTC
CASGAGDQETQYF
>-|TRBD2|TRBV6-1|TRBJ2-3
TGTGCCAGCAGCGCCGGGACTAGCGGGATAGATACGCAGTATTTT
CASSAGTSGIDTQYF
>-|TRBD1|TRBV4-3|TRBJ2-5
TGCGCCAGCAGCGGTGGGACAGGGATAGGGGAGACCCAGTACTTC
CASSGGTGIGETQYF
>once|-|TRBV5-4|TRBJ2-1
TGTGCCAGCAGCGATGTGGGGATCAATGAGCAGTTCTTC
CASSDVGINEQFF
>-|TRBD1|TRBV6-5|TRBJ2-2
TGTGCCATCCTTTGGACAGGGCTTTACACCGGGGAGCTGTTTTTT
CAILWTGLYTGELFF
>-|-|TRBV13|TRBJ1-5
TGTGCCAGCAGCTTAGGTCAGAACAATCAGCCCCAGCATTTT
CASSLGQNNQPQHF
>-|-|TRBV29-1|TRBJ1-2
TGCAGCGTTGACAATCTCTCTGGCTACACCTTC
CSVDNLSGYTF
>once|-|TRBV6-5|TRBJ2-7
TGTGCCAGCAGTGCTAGGGGGGGACCTTACGAGCAGTACTTC
CASSARGGPYEQYF
>-|-|TRBV6-5|TRBJ1-1
TGTGCCAGCAGGCGACAGGCGACTCGGAACACTGAAGCTTTCTTT
CASRRQATRNTEAFF
>-|TRBD2|TRBV4-3|TRBJ2-5
TGCGCCAGCAGCCAAGATAGCGGGGGGGCAAAGACCCAGTACTTC
CASSQDSGGAKTQYF
>-|TRBD2|TRBV5-6|TRBJ2-1
TGTGCCAGCAGCGATACTAGCGGGAGCTCCTACAATGAGCAGTTCTTC
CASSDTSGSSYNEQFF
>-|TRBD2|TRBV9|TRBJ2-3
TGTGCCAGCAGCGTAACAGCGGGGGGGGTAGATACGCAGTATTTT
CASSVTAGGVDTQYF
>-|-|TRBV29-1|TRBJ2-3
TGCAGCGTTGAGGCTCTCACAGATACGCAGTATTTT
CSVEALTDTQYF
>-|TRBD1|TRBV4-2|TRBJ1-5
TGTGCCAGCAGCCGGGGTACAGGGGTTCGTCAGCCCCAGCATTTT
CASSRGTGVRQPQHF
>once|-|TRBV6-1|TRBJ1-5
TGTGCCAGCAGTCCCCTTCATCAGCCCCAGCATTTT
CASSPLHQPQHF
>once|TRBD2|TRBV4-3|TRBJ2-1
TGCGCCAGCAGCCTGCGACTAGCGGGGGGCACCTACAATGAGCAGTTCTTC
CASSLRLAGGTYNEQFF
>-|-|TRBV6-1|TRBJ1-3
TGTGCCAGCGGGGCTGCATTCTCTGGAAACACCATATATTTT
CASGAAFSGNTIYF
>once|TRBD1|TRBV29-1|TRBJ2-1
TGCAGCCTTCAACTCAGGGGGAAGTACAATGAGCAGTTCTTC
CSLQLRGKYNEQFF
>-|TRBD2|TRBV5-1|TRBJ2-5
TGCGCCAGCAGCTTGGTAGTAGCGGGGGGCCAAGAGACCCAGTACTTC
CASSLVVAGGQETQYF
>few|TRBD2|TRBV9|TRBJ2-7
TGTGCCAGCAGCGGGGGAGGGTACGAGCAGTACTTC
CASSGGGYEQYF
>-|-|TRBV6-6|TRBJ1-2
TGTGCCAGCAGTTTAGGGTTAACCTATGGCTACACCTTC
CASSLGLTYGYTF
>-|-|TRBV5-1|TRBJ2-3
TGCGCCAGCACTTTCTCCCCGTTTAACCGCACAGATACGCAGTATTTT
CASTFSPFNRTDTQYF
>-|-|TRBV6-6|TRBJ2-1
TGTGCCAGCAGTTACAAACGGGAGTGGGGCAATGAGCAGTTCTTC
CASSYKREWGNEQFF
>-|-|TRBV6-1|TRBJ2-7
TGTGCCAGCAGTGGGCCTTACGAGCAGTACTTC
CASSGPYEQYF
>-|TRBD2|TRBV13|TRBJ2-2
TGTGCCAGCAGCTTAGAAGGAGGGGAGGGGACCGGGGAGCTGTTTTTT
CASSLEGGEGTGELFF